This record concerns one TCR beta chain sequence. The record originates from a study of CD8+CD57+ T cells in acquired aplastic anemia. Study context: Quantities of DNA derived from sorted CD4+ and CD8+ cells averaged approximately 3 ug.

It was genomic DNA that served as the template for profiling TCR beta VDJ and CDR3. One entry per CDR3 protein results from TCRdb running MiXCR on the reads. The sample has about 110,000 distinct CDR3 sequences; 51% are singletons. The V segment lost 5 bases and the J segment 6 bases; nucleotides outside the gene matches: 4. Germline V CDR1 and CDR2: LNHDA, SQIVND (reference sequence). The CDR3 is 13 amino acids. The rearrangement uses TRBV19 and TRBJ1-5; TRBD1 aligns across 7 bases. This clonotype was obtained from a human donor in good health, serving as a control. The sequenced sample consisted of sorted CD4+, CD8+, or CD8+CD57+ T cells (not recorded which) from PBMCs. As DNA, the CDR3 is TGTGCCAGTAGTTTACAGGGGCCTCAGCCCCAGCATTTT. This codes for CASSLQGPQPQHF.